The clone carrying this TCR beta chain was seen a single time. Its antigen is still unknown. Antigen-specific CD4+ T cells expanded by the ViraFEST assay with viral peptide pools were then sequenced. The culture ran for 10 to 11 days, and then CD4+ T cells were isolated. The study found no prior SARS-CoV-2 infection in the vaccine recipients, who tested negative for nucleocapsid antibodies. This sample stems from a study of vaccination effects on CD4 cells after COVID-19. After removal of 7 bases from V and 6 bases from J, the junction contained 4 bases not matched to a gene. This CDR3 is 12 amino acids long. Germline CDR1 and CDR2: SQVTM and ANQGSEA. TCRdb's table, derived via immunoSEQ multiplex PCR, lists solely in-frame clones and lacks some. This sample carries 73,000 or so clones, 78% of them seen once, and the ten largest clones take roughly a tenth.

This chain uses TRBV29-1 with TRBJ2-2, with TRBD1 identical over 8 bases. The TCR originated in a human donor who received a COVID-19 vaccine. The sample was CD4+ T cells from PBMCs cultured with SARS-CoV-2 spike peptides, taken before COVID-19 vaccination. Here the CDR3 reads CSAGQGPGELFF. CDR3 bases: TGCAGCGCAGGACAGGGACCCGGGGAGCTGTTTTTT.